This TCR beta chain came from a study of human T cells and chemical hapten exposure. Study results and limitations: There was no change with DPC sensitization in TCRs above 1 in 1000 frequency. Having alopecia, donors may respond immunologically unlike healthy people.

This clonotype was detected many times. Its antigen remains unknown. Trimming shortened V by 2 bases and J by 6 bases, and 11 bases separated the two germline ends. This CDR3 contains 13 residues. Germline V lookup: CDR1 GTSNPN, CDR2 SVGIG (reference sequence). TCRdb ran MiXCR on the RACE reads and lists one entry per CDR3 protein. Of about 64,000 distinct CDR3 sequences listed, about 11% are singletons. Time point meaning: pre-sensitization, week 0. The treatment: therapeutic diphenylcyclopropenone sensitization with weekly scalp DPC. V and J are TRBV30 and TRBJ2-4; D remains ambiguous. The origin of this receptor is a woman in her thirties or forties with alopecia areata. Some clones in this sample may be carry-over from other donors' samples. The sequencing here drew on whole blood, taken in connection with sensitization to the hapten diphenylcyclopropenone (DPC). CDR3 protein: CAWSPSRSNIQYF. CDR3 DNA: TGTGCCTGGAGTCCCTCCAGATCAAACATTCAGTACTTC.